These 9 T cell receptor beta chains were all obtained from the same sample, sequenced in a study of T cell clusters in autoimmune cytopenias. Each sample's input was 250 ng genomic DNA, 35,000 to 40,000 genome equivalents. Multiplex touch-down PCR amplified TRB using TRB-A and TRB-B pools in one tube. TCRdb re-called the multiplex PCR reads; every CDR3 protein appears as one record, without DNA. The data include about 3,300 distinct CDR3 sequences; the top ten clones carry around 4.9%. Sequenced material: peripheral blood. All receptors derive from a human donor with an autoimmune cytopenia or autoimmune hepatitis (not recorded which).

This clonotype counts as medium-sized by frequency. The chain joins TRBV27 to TRBJ2-7; TCRdb outputs TRBD1, but without DNA this stays unchecked. The CDR3 totals 13 residues. Per the germline V gene, CDR1 is MNHEY and CDR2 is SMNVEV (reference sequence). CDR3 region: CASSDRGIHEQYF.

The gene calls are TRBV20-1 and TRBJ2-7; the D gene TCRdb calls, TRBD1, cannot be checked with no DNA. The V gene's germline CDR1 is DFQATT and CDR2 SNEGSKA (reference sequence). The CDR3 is made up of 12 amino acids. CDR3 sequence reads: CSARVGTTEQYF.

The V gene is TRBV15, the J gene TRBJ2-2; TCRdb indicates TRBD1, and absent DNA this call remains unverified. Germline CDR1 is LNHNV and CDR2 is YYDKDF (reference sequence). The CDR3 sequence is 16 residues long. CDR3: CATKDRDGQNTGELFF.

The chain uses TRBV6-5 and TRBJ1-2; checking the TCRdb D call of TRBD1 is not possible without DNA. The germline V gene has CDR1 MNHEY and CDR2 SVGAGI. The CDR3 totals 11 residues. CDR3 region: CASRSHTGYTF.

According to its frequency, this clonotype is medium-sized. The chain uses TRBV27 and TRBJ2-7; TCRdb proposes TRBD1, but this gene call is untestable without DNA. The CDR3 sequence is 14 residues long. Germline CDR1 is MNHEY and CDR2 is SMNVEV (reference sequence). The CDR3 reads CASRGRGQSHEQYF.

V is TRBV5-6 and J is TRBJ1-2; TCRdb picks TRBD1, but there is no DNA to check that call. Germline CDR1 reads SGHDT; CDR2 reads YYEEEE. This CDR3 has 16 amino acids. The CDR3 region is CASSPVGPGGDYGYTF.

The chain uses TRBV27 and TRBJ1-1; TCRdb reports TRBD1, a call that lacks DNA to check it against. CDR3 length equals 14 residues. In germline, CDR1 is MNHEY, CDR2 SMNVEV (reference sequence). CDR3 in amino acids: CASRPRQLNTEAFF.

The genes are TRBV18 and TRBJ2-7; as DNA is missing, the TRBD1 call by TCRdb cannot be tested. There are 15 residues in the CDR3. In germline, CDR1 is KGHSH, CDR2 LQKENI. The CDR3 is CASSPRDGGSGEQYF.

This chain joins TRBV12-3 or TRBV12-4 and TRBJ2-1; TCRdb's D call of TRBD2 is untestable without DNA. The CDR3 covers 16 residues. CDR3 sequence reads: CASSFFRAVSYNEQFF.